The 7 T cell receptor beta chains given below trace back to one sample, sequenced in a study of cytomegalovirus exposure and HLA in healthy donors. With 60 Vbeta and 13 Jbeta primers, the PCR was carried out. Sequencing used immunoSEQ multiplex PCR; TCRdb keeps in-frame clones, though not all of them. The sample lists around 200,000 clones; approximately 84% were seen once. The sample was PBMCs. These receptors were taken from a woman aged 35 to 49 in good health and CMV-seronegative.

This clone was seen once. V is TRBV4-2 and J is TRBJ1-1; no reliable D call. The CDR3 consists of 15 residues. Germline CDR1 reads LGHNA; CDR2 reads YNFKEQ. V lost 1 base and J lost 1, with 10 bases in between. The CDR3 loop is CASSQVVSENTEAFF. The CDR3 DNA follows: TGTGCCAGCAGCCAAGTGGTCTCAGAGAACACTGAAGCTTTCTTT.

This chain connects TRBV5-1 to TRBJ2-1, with D perhaps TRBD2 (5 bases). CDR1 SGHRS and CDR2 YFSETQ come from the germline V gene. This CDR3 has 15 residues. V was cut by 0 bases and J by 1 base, with 8 bases left in between. CDR3 in amino acids: CASSLDGVSYNEQFF. CDR3 in DNA: TGCGCCAGCAGCTTGGACGGGGTGTCCTACAATGAGCAGTTCTTC.

The chain carries TRBV4-2 and TRBJ2-3, with 10 bases aligning to TRBD2. CDR3 length: 18 residues. Per the germline V gene, CDR1 is LGHNA and CDR2 is YNFKEQ. The ends lost 0 bases at V and 2 bases at J; junction bases unmatched: 8. In DNA form, the CDR3 reads TGTGCCAGCAGCCAAGATATCCTAGCGGGGGCCTACACAGATACGCAGTATTTT. Its translation: CASSQDILAGAYTDTQYF.

V usage is TRBV7-2 and J usage is TRBJ1-5; unclear D gene. This CDR3 spans 13 amino acids. Per germline, CDR1 SGHTA and CDR2 FQGNSA. V lost 1 base and J lost 5, with 6 bases in between. The CDR3 nucleotides are TGTGCCAGCAGCTTAGGCCGGGATCAGCCCCAGCATTTT. Translated: CASSLGRDQPQHF.

As regards this clone: At one of its ends the junction is not consistent with the germline gene, which may arise from a read error. The chain uses TRBV6-5 and TRBJ2-5, with 9 bases aligning to TRBD1. TRBJ2-7 explains the end of the DNA better; the J call may be wrong. Germline V lookup: CDR1 MNHEY, CDR2 SVGAGI. The CDR3 sequence is 15 residues long. The CDR3 nucleotides read TGTGCCAGCAGATACTTACAGGGGGCTGCCTACGAGCAGTACTTC. This translates into CASRYLQGAAYEQYF.

This chain uses TRBV4-2 with TRBJ2-1; TRBD2 matches 7 bases. CDR3 length: 16 amino acids. CDR1 and CDR2 from the germline V gene are LGHNA and YNFKEQ. V trimming: 3 bases; J trimming: 8 bases; junction bases outside the gene matches: 13. CDR3 protein: CASSQGASGLLDEQFF. The CDR3, as DNA: TGTGCCAGCAGCCAGGGCGCTAGCGGCCTCCTTGATGAGCAGTTCTTC.

V usage is TRBV15 and J usage is TRBJ1-5; unclear D gene. V was trimmed by 0 bases and J by 6 bases, leaving 6 bases between them. The CDR3 length is 13 residues. CDR1 and CDR2 from the germline V gene are LNHNV and YYDKDF (reference sequence). CDR3 nucleotide sequence: TGTGCCACCAGCAGAGACCCGAGTCAGCCCCAGCATTTT. Translating it yields CATSRDPSQPQHF.